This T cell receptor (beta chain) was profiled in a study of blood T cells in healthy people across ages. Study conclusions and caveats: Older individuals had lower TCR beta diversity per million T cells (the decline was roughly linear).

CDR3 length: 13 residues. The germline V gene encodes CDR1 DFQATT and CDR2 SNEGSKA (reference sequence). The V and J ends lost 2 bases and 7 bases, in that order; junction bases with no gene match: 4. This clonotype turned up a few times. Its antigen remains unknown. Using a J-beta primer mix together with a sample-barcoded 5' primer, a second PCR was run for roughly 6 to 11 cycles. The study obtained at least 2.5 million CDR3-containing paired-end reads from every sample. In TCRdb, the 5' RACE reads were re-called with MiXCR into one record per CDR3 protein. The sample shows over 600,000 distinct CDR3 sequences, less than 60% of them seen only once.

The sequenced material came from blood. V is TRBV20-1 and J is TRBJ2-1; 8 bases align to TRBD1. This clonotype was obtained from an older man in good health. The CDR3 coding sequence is TGCAGTGCTAGATCGGACAGGGTAAATGAGCAGTTCTTC. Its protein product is CSARSDRVNEQFF.